The present entry profiles one TCR beta chain with its context. No antigen is known for it. Qualities for individual bases were not recorded, and no much larger clone is one base off. The V end loses 4 bases and the J end loses 5 bases, and a stretch of 16 bases separates them. The CDR3 spans 15 residues, from the cysteine through the phenylalanine. Only the CDR3 region is kept as DNA, spanning 45 bases read in frame from base 1. Reading the germline V gene gives CDR1 SGHNT and CDR2 YENEEA. This sample was included in a study of OX40 agonist ivuxolimab in advanced cancers. A note on the overall study: The costimulatory receptor OX40 (CD134) was targeted by ivuxolimab, a fully human IgG2 agonistic monoclonal antibody. The paper reports the monotherapy dose-escalation portion (N of about 50 patients) of the phase I ivuxolimab trial. Peripheral TCRbeta sequencing aimed to test whether ivuxolimab altered TCR sequence diversity and caused clonal T-cell expansion. Partial responses were achieved by three dose-escalation patients, of whom one had hepatocellular carcinoma and two had cutaneous melanoma. Prior anti-PD-1, anti-PD-L1 or anti-CTLA-4 therapy was permitted, and 35% to 40% of dose-escalation patients had received checkpoint inhibitors. A male proportion of around 83% and a mean age of approximately 55 years, ranging from about 20 to 85, were recorded for the dose-escalation cohort. Of the approximately 50 dose-escalation patients, hepatocellular carcinoma was present in some 19, melanoma in roughly 15, renal cell carcinoma in 9 and head and neck cancer in 9. Intravenous ivuxolimab was administered to patients every 2 weeks at six dose levels: 0.01, 0.1, 0.3, 1.5, 3 and 10 mg/kg.

General study outcomes and caveats: In the 0.1-3.0 mg/kg groups, partial responders had among the lowest normalized peripheral clonal expansion, particularly in CD8+ T cells. After ivuxolimab, expanded clones were on average more numerous among CD8+ T cells than among CD4+ T cells. Low levels of normalized T-cell clonal expansion were also seen in some patients who did not respond. At doses of 0.1 to 3.0 mg/kg, clonal expansion of both CD4+ and CD8+ T cells in blood was seen between baseline and week 6. Antigen specificity was not determined for the clonally expanded peripheral T cells.

To sequence the TCRbeta CDR3 region, genomic DNA was isolated from the sorted cells. TCRbeta CDR3 regions were sequenced using the immunoSEQ Assay. In its TCRdb copy, this immuneACCESS table keeps in-frame sequences only and misses some clones. Where compared with another copy, unresolved V genes explain less than half of these, and the others have no known cause. This sample has roughly 57,000 clones in its table, and about 85% of those were observed once. The ten largest clones take up approximately 16% of the sample. The trial excluded patients who had a history of autoimmune disease or who were on systemic immunosuppression. Peripheral blood for TCR sequencing was collected from all dose cohorts at baseline, on cycle 4 day 1, and on cycle 7 day 1. Samples came from an open-label, multicenter, first-in-human phase I dose-escalation trial of ivuxolimab. Adults with locally advanced or metastatic head and neck squamous cell, hepatocellular, melanoma or renal cell carcinoma were enrolled in the trial. Before TCR sequencing, CD4+ T cells and CD8+ T cells from peripheral blood were sorted into separate populations.

The rearrangement combines TRBV11-3 with TRBJ2-3, with a weak D call of TRBD1 (6 bases match). This material consisted of CD4+ or CD8+ T cells sorted from blood, taken in a trial of the OX40 agonist ivuxolimab. This TCR derives from an adult with an advanced solid tumor such as melanoma, head and neck, liver or kidney cancer. CDR3 sequence: CASSWGGQIGDTQYF. The sequenced DNA: TGTGCCAGCAGCTGGGGTGGACAGATCGGAGATACGCAGTATTTT.